This T cell receptor (beta chain) is drawn from a study of T cell responses to AZD1222 COVID-19 vaccine (dated by TCRdb to 2020 to 2022). Study-level background: AZD1222 recipients whose second dose came at about 4 weeks and those whose second dose came at about 12 weeks were combined into one group, since spike-specific TCR depth and breadth did not differ between the two schedules. TCR sequencing covered over 230 trial participants: 207 given two doses of AZD1222 and approximately 25 given two doses of MenACWY control vaccine. Trial participants were enrolled into age subgroups of 18-55, 56-69 and 70-plus years, which contained about 150, 28 and 57 TCR-sequenced participants, respectively. General conclusions and limits of the study: Reportedly, close to half of the unique spike-specific TCRs recognized epitopes lying outside the regions that are mutated in the B.1.351 and B.1.1.7 variants. Conclusions about previously exposed vaccinees are limited, since just a handful of AZD1222 recipients were seropositive for SARS-CoV-2 at baseline. In the small 56-69-year group, the increase in depth fell short of significance, most likely because of low power. Spike-specific TCR breadth and depth rose significantly after two AZD1222 doses compared with day 0 and with MenACWY recipients. The whole spike protein was spanned by vaccine-associated CD4 TCRs, and dominant responses were seen in regions 160-218 and 743-854. Most participants were white British and females outnumbered males, and the authors suggested that clonal diversity may have been underestimated. Because no day 14 peak-response samples were available, the repertoires could be characterized only after the peak T cell response.

The CDR3 regions of human TCRbeta chains were analyzed by immunosequencing. Per the source publication's procedure: TCRs in the repertoires were compared against a reference library of SARS-CoV-2-specific TCRs that had been generated with the MIRA antigen-specificity platform. Breadth meant the fraction of unique TCRs that were SARS-CoV-2-associated, whereas depth meant the fraction of total T cells that were SARS-CoV-2-associated. Each spike-specific TCR was assigned to its reactive spike region and to a CD4 or CD8 class using the MIRA data. Log10-transformed breadth and depth values were compared by one-way ANOVA with Sidak's multiple comparisons tests. Here the immuneACCESS table is served through TCRdb, limited to in-frame sequences with V and J called. Missing clones are a known gap in these copies; in checked studies unresolved V genes cover under half, and the rest lacks a known reason. V, J and clone size are taken as reported in that table, and D and trimming were inferred from the DNA itself. In all, the sample holds around 200,000 clones, and more than 85% of those were seen once. Together, the top ten hold 3% to 5% of the sample.

Read against the paper, the sample's time point label means: baseline before first vaccination. Vaccinee samples came from UK trials COV001 and COV002, including a single-blind randomized controlled phase 2/3 trial of AZD1222 (ChAdOx1 nCoV-19) in healthy adults. For TCRbeta chain sequencing, PBMC samples from trial participants were taken at day 0 and at day 28 after the second dose. The CDR3 measures 12 amino acids from cysteine to phenylalanine. The only DNA kept is the CDR3, 36 bases in frame from the first base. Trimming removed 1 base from V and 7 bases from J, leaving 7 bases between the germline ends. The germline V gene (reference sequence) specifies PRHDT as CDR1 and FYEKMQ as CDR2. In this sample, this clone turned up once. This clone's antigen is unknown. Base qualities are not provided; no much larger clone lies one nucleotide away.

Sequences were derived from peripheral blood, sampled on day 0 of AZD1222 vaccination. The TCR was taken from an adult in good health. The rearranged segments are TRBV13 and TRBJ2-5; possibly the D gene is TRBD2, per 5 matching bases. The CDR3 reads as follows: CASSLAEGTQYF. The nucleotide sequence is TGTGCCAGCAGCTTAGCCGAGGGGACCCAGTACTTC.